These 3 T cell receptor beta chains came from one sample sequenced in a study of blood T cell repertoires in COVID-19. Sequenced by immunoSEQ multiplex PCR; TCRdb stores in-frame clones only, minus some. The sample lists around 300,000 clones, approximately 88% occurring once. Material: peripheral blood. The receptors shown here come from a woman aged 50 to 60 with active or convalescent COVID-19.

The chain carries TRBV27 and TRBJ1-1, with D uncertain. CDR3 length: 17 residues. Germline CDR1 MNHEY, CDR2 SMNVEV (reference sequence). Trimming removed 3 bases at V and 4 bases at J, with 21 bases between. CDR3 DNA: TGTGCCAGCAGTTTTAATATTCCGGGGATCCCTGGCACTGAAGCTTTCTTT. Translation gives CASSFNIPGIPGTEAFF.

The rearrangement uses TRBV28 and TRBJ1-5; the D gene is possibly TRBD1 (6 bases). Germline CDR1 reads MDHEN; CDR2 reads SYDVKM. The CDR3 has 18 amino acids. The ends were cut back, 2 bases at V and 5 bases at J, with 22 bases in the middle. The DNA for the CDR3 is TGTGCCAGCAGTTTAAAGGGCACAGGGCGGCATAATCATCAGCCCCAGCATTTT. Its translation: CASSLKGTGRHNHQPQHF.

The chain links TRBV12-5 to TRBJ2-5; no definite D call. The CDR3 length is 13 residues. Germline-derived CDR1 and CDR2 are LGHNT and FRNRAP. Trimming took 0 bases from V and 5 from J, leaving 7 bases between them. The CDR3 region is CASGLVRSETQYF. The CDR3 DNA sequence: TGTGCTAGTGGTTTGGTACGGTCCGAGACCCAGTACTTC.